The present entry profiles one TCR beta chain with its context. The antigen is undetermined. The data originate from a study of blood T cells in healthy people across ages. For the second PCR, which ran for about 7 to 12 cycles, a sample-barcoded 5' primer and a J-beta primer mix were used. TCRdb analysed the 5' RACE reads with MiXCR anew, one entry per CDR3 protein. The sample lists 1.8 million or so distinct CDR3 sequences, 30% to 40% occurring once. Whole-study results and caveats: When one million T cells were used, diversity estimates were thought to be underestimates.

Germline CDR1 is MNHEY and CDR2 is SMNVEV (reference sequence). This CDR3 is built from 16 residues. This clonotype was obtained from a human donor in good health. The rearrangement joins TRBV27 to TRBJ2-4; D might be TRBD2 (6 bases). The J call is doubtful: the DNA matches TRBJ2-7 better. The specimen sequenced was blood. The DNA for the CDR3 is TGTGCCAGCAGTTTCGGCAGTGTGGGAGGTGTCCACGAGCAGTACTTC. It translates to CASSFGSVGGVHEQYF.